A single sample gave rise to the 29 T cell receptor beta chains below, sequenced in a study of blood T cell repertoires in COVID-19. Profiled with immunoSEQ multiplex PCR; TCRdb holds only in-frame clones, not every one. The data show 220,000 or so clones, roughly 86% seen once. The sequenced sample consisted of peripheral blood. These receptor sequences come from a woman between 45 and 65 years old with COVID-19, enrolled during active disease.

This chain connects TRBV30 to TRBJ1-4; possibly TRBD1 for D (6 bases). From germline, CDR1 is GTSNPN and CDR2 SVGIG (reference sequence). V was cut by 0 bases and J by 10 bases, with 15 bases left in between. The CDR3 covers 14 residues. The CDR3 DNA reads TGTGCCTGGAGTGTATTCGAGGGGACAAGAAAACTGTTTTTT. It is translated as CAWSVFEGTRKLFF. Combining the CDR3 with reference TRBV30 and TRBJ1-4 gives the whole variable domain SQTIHQWPATLVQPVGSPLSLECTVEGTSNPNLYWYRQAAGRGLQLLFYSVGIGQISSEVPQNLSASRPQDRQFILSSKKLLLSDSGFYLCAWSVFEGTRKLFFGSGTQLSVL.

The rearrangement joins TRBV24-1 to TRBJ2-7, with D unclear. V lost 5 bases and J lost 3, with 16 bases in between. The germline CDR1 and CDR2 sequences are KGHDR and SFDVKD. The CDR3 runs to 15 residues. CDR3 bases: TGTGCCACCAGTGGCACATTTGGATACTACTACGAGCAGTACTTC. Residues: CATSGTFGYYYEQYF.

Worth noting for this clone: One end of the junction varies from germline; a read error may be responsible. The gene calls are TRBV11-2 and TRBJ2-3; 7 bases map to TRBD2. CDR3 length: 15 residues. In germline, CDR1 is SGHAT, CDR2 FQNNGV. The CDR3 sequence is CASSPARATSAPVDF. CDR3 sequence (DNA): TGTGCCAGCAGCCCCGCAAGGGCCACTAGCGCCCCGGTGGATTTT.

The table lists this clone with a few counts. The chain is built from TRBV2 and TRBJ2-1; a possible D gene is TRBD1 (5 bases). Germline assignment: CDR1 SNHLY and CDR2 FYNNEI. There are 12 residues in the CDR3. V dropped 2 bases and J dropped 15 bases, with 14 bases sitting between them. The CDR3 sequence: CASSEITSGWFF. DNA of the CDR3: TGTGCCAGCAGTGAAATCACCTCAGGGTGGTTCTTC.

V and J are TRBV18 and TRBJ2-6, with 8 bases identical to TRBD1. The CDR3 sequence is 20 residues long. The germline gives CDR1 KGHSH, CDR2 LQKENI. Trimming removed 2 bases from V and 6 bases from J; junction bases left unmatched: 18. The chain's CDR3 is CASSPGYPGQVPLKANVLTF. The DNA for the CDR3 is TGTGCCAGCTCACCAGGATATCCGGGACAGGTGCCCCTAAAGGCCAACGTCCTGACTTTC.

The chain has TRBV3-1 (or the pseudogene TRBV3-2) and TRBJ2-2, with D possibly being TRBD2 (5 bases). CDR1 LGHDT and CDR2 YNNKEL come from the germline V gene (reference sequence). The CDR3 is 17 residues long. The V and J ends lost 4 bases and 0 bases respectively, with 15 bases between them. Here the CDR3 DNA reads TGTGCCAGCAGCCCAACTTCCCCGGGGTCGAACACCGGGGAGCTGTTTTTT. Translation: CASSPTSPGSNTGELFF.

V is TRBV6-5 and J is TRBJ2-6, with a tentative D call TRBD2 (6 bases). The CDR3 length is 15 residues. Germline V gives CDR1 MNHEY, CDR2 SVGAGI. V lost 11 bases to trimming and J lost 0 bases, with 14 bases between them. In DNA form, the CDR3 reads TGTGCCCTTCAAGGAGGGTTCTCTGGGGCCAACGTCCTGACTTTC. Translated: CALQGGFSGANVLTF.

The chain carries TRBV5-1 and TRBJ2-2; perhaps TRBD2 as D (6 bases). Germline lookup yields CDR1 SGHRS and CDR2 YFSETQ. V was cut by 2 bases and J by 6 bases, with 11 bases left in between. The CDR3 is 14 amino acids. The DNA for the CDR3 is TGCGCCAGCAGCTTTGGAGGGGTGGCCGGGGAGCTGTTTTTT. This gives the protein CASSFGGVAGELFF.

CDR3 bases: TGTGCCAGCAGCAACCTTGGAGCGGGCCCCACAGATACGCAGTATTTT. Encoded protein: CASSNLGAGPTDTQYF. The chain uses TRBV5-6 and TRBJ2-3; D might be TRBD2 (6 bases). The CDR3 is made up of 16 amino acids. Germline V lookup: CDR1 SGHDT, CDR2 YYEEEE. The V and J ends lost 4 bases and 2 bases respectively, with 17 bases between them.

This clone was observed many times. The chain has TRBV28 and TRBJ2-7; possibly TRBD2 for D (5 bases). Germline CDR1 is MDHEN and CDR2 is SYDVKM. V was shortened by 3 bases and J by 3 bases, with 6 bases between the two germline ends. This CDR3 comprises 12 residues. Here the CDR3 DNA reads TGTGCCAGCAGTTTGGGAGTCTACGAGCAGTACTTC. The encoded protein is CASSLGVYEQYF.

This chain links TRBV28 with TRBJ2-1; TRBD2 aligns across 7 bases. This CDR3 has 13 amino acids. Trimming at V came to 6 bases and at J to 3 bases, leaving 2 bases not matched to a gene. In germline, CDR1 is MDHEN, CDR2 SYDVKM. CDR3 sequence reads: CASSGGNYNEQFF. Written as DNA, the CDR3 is TGTGCCAGCAGCGGGGGGAACTACAATGAGCAGTTCTTC. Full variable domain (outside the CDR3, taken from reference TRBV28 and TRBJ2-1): DVKVTQSSRYLVKRTGEKVFLECVQDMDHENMFWYRQDPGLGLRLIYFSYDVKMKEKGDIPEGYSVSREKKERFSLILESASTNQTSMYLCASSGGNYNEQFFGPGTRLTVL.

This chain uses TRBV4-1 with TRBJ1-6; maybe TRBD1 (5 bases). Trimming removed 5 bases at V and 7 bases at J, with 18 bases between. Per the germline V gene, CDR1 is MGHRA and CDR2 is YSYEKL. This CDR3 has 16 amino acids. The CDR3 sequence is CASSAQVWGRNSPLHF. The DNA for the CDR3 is TGCGCCAGCAGCGCCCAGGTATGGGGGAGGAATTCACCCCTCCACTTT.

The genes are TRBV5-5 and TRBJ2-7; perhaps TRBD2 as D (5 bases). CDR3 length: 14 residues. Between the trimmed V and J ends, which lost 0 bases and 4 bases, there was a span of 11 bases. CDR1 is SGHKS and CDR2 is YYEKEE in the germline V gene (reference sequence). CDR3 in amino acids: CASSLGAGRYEQYV. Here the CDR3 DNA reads TGTGCCAGCAGCTTGGGGGCGGGCCGGTACGAGCAGTACGTC.

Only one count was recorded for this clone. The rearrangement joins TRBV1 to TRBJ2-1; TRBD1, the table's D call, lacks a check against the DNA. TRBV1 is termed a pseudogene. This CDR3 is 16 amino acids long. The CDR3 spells CTSSPALGAAVHEQFF. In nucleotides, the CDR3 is TGCACCAGCAGCCCAGCCCTAGGGGCGGCGGTCCATGAGCAGTTCTTC.

The CDR3 DNA follows: TGTGCCAGTAGTACGGAGAGGGTAAGAGATCAGCCCCAGCATTTT. Protein product: CASSTERVRDQPQHF. The genes are TRBV19 and TRBJ1-5; D not certain. The V gene lost 4 bases and the J gene lost 5 bases, with 15 bases spanning the gap. The CDR3 runs to 15 residues. Germline CDR1 is LNHDA and CDR2 is SQIVND (reference sequence).

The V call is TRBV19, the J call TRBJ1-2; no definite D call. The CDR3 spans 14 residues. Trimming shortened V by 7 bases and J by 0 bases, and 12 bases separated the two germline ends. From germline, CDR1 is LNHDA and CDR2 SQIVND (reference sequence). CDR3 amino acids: CASTPSGTNYGYTF. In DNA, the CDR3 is TGTGCCAGTACCCCCTCCGGTACTAACTATGGCTACACCTTC.

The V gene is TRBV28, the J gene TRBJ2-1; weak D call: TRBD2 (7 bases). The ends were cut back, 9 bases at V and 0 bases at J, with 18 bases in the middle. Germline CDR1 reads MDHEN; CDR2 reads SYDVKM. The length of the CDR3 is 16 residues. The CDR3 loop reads CASGSAGASSYNEQFF. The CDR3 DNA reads TGTGCCAGTGGGTCCGCGGGGGCGAGCTCCTACAATGAGCAGTTCTTC.

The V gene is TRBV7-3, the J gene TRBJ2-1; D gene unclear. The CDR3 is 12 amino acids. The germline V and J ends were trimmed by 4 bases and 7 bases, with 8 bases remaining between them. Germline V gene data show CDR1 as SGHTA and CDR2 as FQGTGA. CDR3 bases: TGTGCCAGCAGCTCCAATGTGAATGAGCAGTTCTTC. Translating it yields CASSSNVNEQFF.

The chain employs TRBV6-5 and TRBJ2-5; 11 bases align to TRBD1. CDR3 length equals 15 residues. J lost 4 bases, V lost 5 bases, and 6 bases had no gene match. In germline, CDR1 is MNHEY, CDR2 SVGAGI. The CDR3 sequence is CASSPGQGGRETQYF. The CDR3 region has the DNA TGTGCCAGCAGTCCGGGACAGGGGGGTCGAGAGACCCAGTACTTC.

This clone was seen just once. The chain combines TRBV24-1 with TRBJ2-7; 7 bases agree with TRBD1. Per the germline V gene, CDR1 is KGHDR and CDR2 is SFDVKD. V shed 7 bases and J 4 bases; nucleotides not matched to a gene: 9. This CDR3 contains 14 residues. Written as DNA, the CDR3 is TGTGCCACCAGAGACCGGGACAGAAATTACGAGCAGTACGTC. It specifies CATRDRDRNYEQYV.

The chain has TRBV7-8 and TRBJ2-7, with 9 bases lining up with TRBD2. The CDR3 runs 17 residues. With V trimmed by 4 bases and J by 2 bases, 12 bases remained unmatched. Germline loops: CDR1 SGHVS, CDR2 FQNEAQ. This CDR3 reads CASSSRLAAPNTYEQYV. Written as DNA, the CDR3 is TGTGCCAGCAGCTCTAGACTAGCGGCCCCAAACACCTACGAGCAGTACGTC.

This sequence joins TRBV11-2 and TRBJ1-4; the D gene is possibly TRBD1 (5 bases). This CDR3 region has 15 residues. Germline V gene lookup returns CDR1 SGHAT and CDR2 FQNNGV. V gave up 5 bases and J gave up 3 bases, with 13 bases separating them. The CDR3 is CASSPSGGANEKLFF. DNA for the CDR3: TGTGCCAGCAGCCCTTCGGGGGGTGCTAATGAAAAACTGTTTTTT.

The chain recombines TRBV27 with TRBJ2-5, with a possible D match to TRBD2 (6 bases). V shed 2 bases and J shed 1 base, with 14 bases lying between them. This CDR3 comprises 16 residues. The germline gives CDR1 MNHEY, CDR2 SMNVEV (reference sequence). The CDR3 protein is CASSLDSYGGQETQYF. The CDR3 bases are TGTGCCAGCAGTTTAGACTCTTACGGGGGCCAAGAGACCCAGTACTTC.

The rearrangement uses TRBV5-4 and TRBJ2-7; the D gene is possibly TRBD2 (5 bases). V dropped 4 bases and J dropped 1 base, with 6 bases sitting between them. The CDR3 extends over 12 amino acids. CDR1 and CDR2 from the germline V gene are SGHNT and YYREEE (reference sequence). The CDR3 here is CASSRDSYEQYV. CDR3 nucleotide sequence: TGTGCCAGCAGCCGGGATTCCTACGAGCAGTACGTC.

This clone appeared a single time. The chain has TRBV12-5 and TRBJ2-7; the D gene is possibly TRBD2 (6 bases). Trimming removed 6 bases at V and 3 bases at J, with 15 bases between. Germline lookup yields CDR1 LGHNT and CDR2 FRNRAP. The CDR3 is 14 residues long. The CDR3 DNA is TGTGCTAGTGGACCACCCGCTAGCGTCTACGAGCAGTACTTC. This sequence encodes CASGPPASVYEQYF.

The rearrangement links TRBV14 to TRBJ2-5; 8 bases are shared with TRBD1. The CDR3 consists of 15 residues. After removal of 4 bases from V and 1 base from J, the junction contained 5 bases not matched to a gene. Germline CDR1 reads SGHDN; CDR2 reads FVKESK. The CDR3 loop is CASSRWTGLQETQYF. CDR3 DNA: TGTGCCAGCAGCCGATGGACAGGGCTCCAAGAGACCCAGTACTTC.

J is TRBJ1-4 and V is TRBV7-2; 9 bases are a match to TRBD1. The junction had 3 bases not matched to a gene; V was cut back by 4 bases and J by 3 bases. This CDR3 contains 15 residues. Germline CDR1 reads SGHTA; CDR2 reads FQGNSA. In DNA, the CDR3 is TGTGCCAGCAGCTCGGGACAGGGATCTAATGAAAAACTGTTTTTT. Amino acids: CASSSGQGSNEKLFF.

CDR3 sequence: CASSLDGGGDEQFF. The DNA for the CDR3 is TGCGCCAGCAGCTTGGATGGAGGGGGGGATGAGCAGTTCTTC. The chain uses TRBV5-1 and TRBJ2-1, with D possibly matching TRBD2 (7 bases). Trimming pared 0 bases from V and 8 bases from J, leaving 12 bases between. This CDR3 region has 14 residues. Germline V gene data show CDR1 as SGHRS and CDR2 as YFSETQ.

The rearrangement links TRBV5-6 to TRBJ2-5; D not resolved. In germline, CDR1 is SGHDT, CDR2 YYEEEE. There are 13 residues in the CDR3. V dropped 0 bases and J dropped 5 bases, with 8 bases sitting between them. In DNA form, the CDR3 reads TGTGCCAGCAGCTTGGGTCAGTACGAGACCCAGTACTTC. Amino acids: CASSLGQYETQYF.